A selection of T cell receptor beta chains follows, all from one sample in a study of identifying expanded T cells in peripheral blood. The table came from immunoSEQ multiplex PCR; TCRdb's copy has only in-frame clones and leaves some out. The data hold approximately 75,000 clones, with around 90% observed a single time. Sequenced: blood. These receptors came from a person aged 18-69 years in good health. CDR3s include the opening cysteine and the closing phenylalanine or tryptophan. The D gene is left open where the match is weak. A row's size may be missing; if present it is once, few, many or a size class.

TRBJ2-1,once,TRBV7-2,TRBD2,TGTGCCAGCAGCTTAGTAGCGGGGGGCGCTTACAATGAGCAGTTCTTC,CASSLVAGGAYNEQFF
TRBJ2-2,.,TRBV11-3,TRBD1,TGTGCCAGCAGCTTAGGAGGGGGACAGGATCAAGGCACCGGGGAGCTGTTTTTT,CASSLGGGQDQGTGELFF
TRBJ2-7,.,TRBV7-7,TRBD2,TGTGCTAGCAGCTTAGAGGCCCCGGGACTAGCGGGGAACTACGAGCAGTACTTC,CASSLEAPGLAGNYEQYF
TRBJ1-4,once,TRBV9,TRBD1,TGTGCCAGCAGCACGGGACAGGGGGCGGATGAAAAACTGTTTTTT,CASSTGQGADEKLFF
TRBJ2-7,.,TRBV11-2,.,TGTGCCAGCAGCTTAATAGGACCCTCGGAGGGAAACGAGCAGTACTTC,CASSLIGPSEGNEQYF
TRBJ1-2,.,TRBV9,TRBD1,TGTGCCAGCAGCGGAGACGAACCGGGACAGGGGGCTTTAAACTATGGCTACACCTTC,CASSGDEPGQGALNYGYTF
TRBJ2-2,.,TRBV7-3,TRBD1,TGTGCCAGCAGTTCGAGACAGGGGGCAAACACCGGGGAGCTGTTTTTT,CASSSRQGANTGELFF
TRBJ1-5,.,TRBV10-3,.,TGTGCCATCAGTGAAAGGCAGGGAGAGGCTCAGCCCCAGCATTTT,CAISERQGEAQPQHF
TRBJ2-7,.,TRBV6-1,.,TGTGCCAGCAGTGAGGTAGGGATCTACGAGCAGTACTTC,CASSEVGIYEQYF
TRBJ1-6,.,TRBV6-5,.,TGTGCCAGCAGACTGACAGCCGGTGGGGGTTCACCCCTCCACTTT,CASRLTAGGGSPLHF
TRBJ1-1,.,TRBV7-2,.,TGTGCCAGCAGCTTCGTTTCCAACACTGAAGCTTTCTTT,CASSFVSNTEAFF
TRBJ1-2,once,TRBV5-6,.,TGTGCCAGCAGCTTGGGGACCTCTACTGGACAGCTCTATGGCTACACCTTC,CASSLGTSTGQLYGYTF
TRBJ2-3,.,TRBV7-3,.,TGTGCCAGCAGCTTAGAAGGGACTAGCACAGATACGCAGTATTTT,CASSLEGTSTDTQYF
TRBJ2-4,.,TRBV5-1,.,TGCGCCAGCAGCTTGGCCGGTCTAGGGGGGAACATTCAGTACTTC,CASSLAGLGGNIQYF
TRBJ1-1,.,TRBV19,.,TGTGCCAGTAGTAAAGGTTCCCGGACTGAAGCTTTCTTT,CASSKGSRTEAFF
TRBJ2-3,.,TRBV13,TRBD2,TGTGCCAGCAGCCTAGGACTAGCGGGACCAGATACGCAGTATTTT,CASSLGLAGPDTQYF
TRBJ1-5,.,TRBV19,.,TGTGCCAGTAGTATCCCGGACGTGGTATTGGAGCCCCAGCATTTT,CASSIPDVVLEPQHF
TRBJ2-3,.,TRBV11-3,TRBD1,TGTGCCAGCAGCGATCGGACAGGGCCAGATACGCAGTATTTT,CASSDRTGPDTQYF
TRBJ2-1,once,TRBV7-9,.,TGTGCCAGCAGCTCGCCGGGGGCGAGGAATGAGCAGTTCTTC,CASSSPGARNEQFF
TRBJ1-2,.,TRBV6-1,.,TGTGCCAGCAGTGAAGAGCCTGTAAACTATGGCTACACCTTC,CASSEEPVNYGYTF
TRBJ2-5,few,TRBV7-9,.,TGTGCCAGCAGCCCACTGCAGGGTCTTGAGGAGACCCAGTACTTC,CASSPLQGLEETQYF
TRBJ2-1,.,TRBV4-2,.,TGTGCCAGCAGCCCACTAGACGAATACAATGAGCAGTTCTTC,CASSPLDEYNEQFF
TRBJ2-3,.,TRBV28,TRBD2,TGTGCCAGCAGTTTAATCGGGACTAGCGGATTCGACACAGATACGCAGTATTTT,CASSLIGTSGFDTDTQYF
TRBJ1-1,.,TRBV27,.,TGTGCCAGCAGTTTATCAGGCAGGTTGAACACTGAAGCTTTCTTT,CASSLSGRLNTEAFF
TRBJ2-2,.,TRBV5-1,.,TGCGCCAGCAGCACGACGGGACTCTCGTCCGGGGAGCTGTTTTTT,CASSTTGLSSGELFF
TRBJ1-5,.,TRBV19,.,TGTGCCAGTCATGGACAGCCAGGTCTTATGAGCAATCAGCCCCAGCATTTT,CASHGQPGLMSNQPQHF
TRBJ2-3,.,TRBV5-4,.,TGTGCCAGCAGCGGGGGTTCGTTTAGCACAGATACGCAGTATTTT,CASSGGSFSTDTQYF